Presented here are 12 T cell receptor beta chains from one specimen sequenced in a study of Graves' ophthalmopathy and Graves' hyperthyroidism. Amplification from RNA transcripts yielded the TCR beta CDR3 regions. HTBI primers were used in a first-round RT-PCR, which preceded a second-round multiplex PCR. From the multiplex PCR reads, TCRdb called clonotypes with MiXCR, one entry per CDR3 protein. The table lists hundreds of thousands of distinct CDR3 sequences, 35% to 50% of them singletons. The specimen sequenced was peripheral blood. The receptor source for this set is an adult man with Graves' ophthalmopathy.

There are a few counts of this clonotype. The chain uses TRBV5-6 and TRBJ2-7; TRBD1 matches 7 bases. The J segment lost 2 bases and the V segment lost 4 bases, leaving 9 bases of the junction unmatched. Germline loops: CDR1 SGHDT, CDR2 YYEEEE. The CDR3 loop spans 15 amino acids. CDR3 sequence (DNA): TGTGCCAGCAGCAAGACAGGGTCCCTTGCCTACGAGCAGTACTTC. The encoded protein is CASSKTGSLAYEQYF.

This clonotype has just a few counts. The CDR3 nucleotides read TGCAGTGCTTCTAATCCGGCCGGCACTAGCGAGACCCAGTACTTC. Its translation: CSASNPAGTSETQYF. The chain carries TRBV20-1 and TRBJ2-5; a possible D gene is TRBD2 (6 bases). Germline V gene data show CDR1 as DFQATT and CDR2 as SNEGSKA (reference sequence). V shed 5 bases and J shed 5 bases, with 21 bases lying between them. This CDR3 is 15 amino acids long.

At least ten counts were recorded for this clonotype. The chain couples TRBV30 to TRBJ1-2; D unresolved. This CDR3 spans 10 amino acids. Germline assignment: CDR1 GTSNPN and CDR2 SVGIG (reference sequence). Trimming cost V 1 base and J 4 bases, with 1 base left between them. The chain's CDR3 is CAWSGYGYTF. Here the CDR3 DNA reads TGTGCCTGGAGTGGCTATGGCTACACCTTC.

The chain uses TRBV2 and TRBJ1-2, with 7 bases identical to TRBD1. This CDR3 contains 15 residues. Germline V gene sequence: CDR1 SNHLY, CDR2 FYNNEI. V was pared by 6 bases and J by 1 base, with 8 bases of the junction left unmatched. CDR3 protein: CASSTDRASNYGYTF. In DNA form, the CDR3 reads TGTGCCAGCAGCACCGACAGGGCAAGTAACTATGGCTACACCTTC. The full variable domain, in which reference TRBV2 and TRBJ1-2 provide the parts outside the CDR3, is EPEVTQTPSHQVTQMGQEVILRCVPISNHLYFYWYRQILGQKVEFLVSFYNNEISEKSEIFDDQFSVERPDGSNFTLKIRSTKLEDSAMYFCASSTDRASNYGYTFGSGTRLTVV.

This clonotype occurred a few times. CDR3 sequence (DNA): TGCGCCAGCAGCCAGACAATTAGCGGGAAGGGGGAGACCCAGTACTTC. This encodes CASSQTISGKGETQYF. This chain connects TRBV5-1 to TRBJ2-5, with 8 bases lining up with TRBD2. CDR1 and CDR2 from the germline V gene are SGHRS and YFSETQ. V was pared by 4 bases and J by 5 bases, with 13 bases of the junction left unmatched. This CDR3 region has 16 residues.

There are many counts of this clonotype. The chain links TRBV7-6 to TRBJ2-7; no definite D call. The germline V gene encodes CDR1 SGHVS and CDR2 FNYEAQ. Trimming removed 4 bases from V and 0 bases from J, with 7 bases in between. This CDR3 region has 13 residues. The CDR3 sequence: CASSSTHSYEQYF. The CDR3 nucleotides read TGTGCCAGCAGCTCAACCCACTCCTACGAGCAGTACTTC.

Details on this clonotype: This CDR3 fails to terminate in the conserved phenylalanine or tryptophan, so it likely reflects a read error. The DNA is omitted, as the CDR3 cannot be located on it reliably, and the CDR3 follows TCRdb's listing. The rearrangement links TRBV4-3 to TRBJ2-7; the table calls TRBD1, which could not be checked here. The CDR3 is 8 residues long, counting both termini. Germline V CDR1 and CDR2: LGHNA, YSLEER. Here the CDR3 reads CASSQTGA.

The table lists this clonotype with many counts. The chain links TRBV6-6 to TRBJ2-5; 9 bases are a match to TRBD1. The CDR3 has 14 residues. V lost 2 bases and J lost 4; bases outside the gene matches: 2. Looked up from germline, CDR1 is MNHNY and CDR2 is SVGAGI (reference sequence). CDR3 sequence: CASSYGGQGETQYF. CDR3 nucleotides: TGTGCCAGCAGTTACGGGGGACAGGGAGAGACCCAGTACTTC.

The sample holds many counts of this clonotype. The rearrangement links TRBV7-9 to TRBJ2-2; 7 bases are shared with TRBD2. The V gene's germline CDR1 is SEHNR and CDR2 FQNEAQ (reference sequence). V gave up 3 bases and J gave up 6 bases; unmatched junction bases: 7. The CDR3 totals 15 residues. The CDR3 spells CASSFRDGRSGELFF. The DNA of the CDR3 is TGTGCCAGCAGCTTCCGAGACGGGAGGTCCGGGGAGCTGTTTTTT.

On this clonotype itself: The CDR3 end shows no conserved phenylalanine or tryptophan, and so a read error is likely. This chain joins TRBV2 and TRBJ2-7; D tentatively reads TRBD1 or TRBD2 (5 bases each). CDR1 and CDR2 from the germline V gene are SNHLY and FYNNEI. The CDR3 spans 19 residues. Trimming shortened V by 4 bases and J by 3 bases, and 28 bases separated the two germline ends. The CDR3 is CASSGGGIGEIYSNYEQYL. Written as DNA, the CDR3 is TGTGCCAGCAGTGGTGGGGGAATAGGCGAAATCTACTCGAACTACGAGCAGTACCTC.

The chain has TRBV12-3 or TRBV12-4 and TRBJ2-7; 9 bases match TRBD1. The CDR3 sequence is 14 residues long. The V segment lost 6 bases and the J segment 2 bases; nucleotides outside the gene matches: 5. This chain's CDR3 is CASRRQGVAYEQYF. The CDR3 DNA reads TGTGCCAGCAGGCGACAGGGGGTGGCCTACGAGCAGTACTTC.

The J gene is TRBJ2-7, the V gene TRBV4-2; D is unclear. Trimming removed 1 base from V and 4 bases from J, with 14 bases in between. CDR1 is LGHNA and CDR2 is YNFKEQ in the germline V gene. This CDR3 has 15 residues. For the CDR3, the DNA is TGTGCCAGCAGCCAAGGGTCCCTGAATTTTTACGAGCAGTACTTC. As protein: CASSQGSLNFYEQYF.